This TCR beta chain was sequenced during a study of shared clonotypes between healthy human individuals (dated by TCRdb to 2020 to 2021). At the level of the whole study: The cohort included three men and a couple of women between 18 and 49 years of age. To increase sequencing depth and limit assay-specific biases, different laboratories used diverse techniques to prepare libraries and sequence TCR repertoires. To estimate repertoire size and how much clonotype sharing occurs between individuals, the study deeply sequenced the blood TCR repertoires of roughly 5 healthy adults. For each donor, CD4 naive and CD4 memory were each given three plates, CD8 naive was given two plates, and CD8 memory was given one plate. Each donor's leukapheresis produced roughly between roughly 0.85 and 10 billion PBMCs.

The full study reports these points: Estimated clonotype richness was generally larger for naive than for memory subsets. Clonotypes shared by all four sorted-subset donors showed higher generation probabilities than non-shared clonotypes. Pairwise subsampling led to the expectation that sequencing depth would affect the degree of clonotype sharing among donors. The genetic and exposure-history diversity represented was limited by the small number of donors. Incomplete sequencing was indicated by rarefaction of sorted-subset datasets, despite the large sequencing depth. Sampling was restricted to blood, and TCR repertoires in tissues likely differ from the TCR repertoires found in blood. Across several donors, approximately 4.9% of naive CD4, 3% to 3.5% of naive CD8, 2.3% of memory CD4, and approximately 0.42% of memory CD8 clonotypes were shared.

Healthy HIV-negative adults with no recently reported acute infections or vaccinations were included as donors. Every donor was a Caucasian adult living in Nashville, Tennessee, USA. CD4+ T cells were enriched by magnetic negative selection, after which naive cells were positively selected on CD45RA and the negative fraction was taken as the memory subset. Blood was collected by leukapheresis, and PBMCs were isolated by Ficoll-Histopaque density gradient centrifugation and then cryopreserved in liquid nitrogen vapor phase. Purity and quantity of every magnetically sorted T cell population were checked by analytical flow cytometry. Genomic DNA was isolated from each sorted fraction and quantified by UV absorbance on a Nanodrop 2000c. Using the deep immunoSEQ assay, multiplex PCR amplified TCR CDR3 regions from genomic DNA. Extracted genomic DNA from each cell subset was spread evenly across all wells of several immunoSEQ 96-well plates, with each plate serving as a replicate. Each replicate PCR for sorted subsets received 150 to 250 ng genomic DNA, equal to around 32,000 T cell genomes. The purified libraries were quantified using a Qubit 3.0 fluorometer, sized with a Bioanalyzer 2100, and then quantified again using the KAPA Library Quantification kit. Every immunoSEQ 96-well plate was sequenced on a separate single-read 150-cycle Illumina NextSeq 550 flow cell. The original methods were these. Because the immunoSEQ output held only junctional sequences and lacked quality scores, the filtering could not match the filtering applied to full-length reads. To assign V/J genes and CDR3, sequences were annotated using PyIR, a Python wrapper for IgBLAST v1.9, with IMGT germline references. Reads with weak V/J assignments (E-value above 1e-6), missing CDR3, stop codons, out-of-frame junctions, or ambiguous translated residues were removed. V3J clonotypes were defined by identical inferred V gene, J gene, and CDR3 amino acid sequence. Percentage overlap between repertoires was calculated by dividing the number of shared unique clonotypes by the size of the smaller repertoire. Repertoire richness was assessed with RTK rarefaction, the Chao1 estimator, and Recon v2.1 estimates of unobserved clonotypes. Generation probabilities were computed with OLGA for all TCRbeta clonotypes obtained by the gDNA method from four donors. TCRdb mirrors the immuneACCESS table, restricted to in-frame sequences. Some clones are absent from its copies; in checked studies, under half trace to an unresolved V gene, and the reason for the others is unknown. That table furnishes V, J and clone size, whereas the DNA furnished D and trimming. In all, the sample holds fewer than 3 million clones, and under 95% of those were seen once. Approximately 0.4% of the sample comes from the top ten.

Concerning this clone itself: The antigen it binds to is not known. No quality values exist for individual bases; no much larger clone is one base distant.

The sequence was collected from a man between 18 and 35 years old in good health. Some clones in this sample may be carry-over from other donors' samples. Sequenced input: naive CD4+ T cells from PBMCs. The cell subset or site label, read with the paper, signifies: CD45RA+ positively selected.

The bases read TGTGCCAGCAGAATAGAACTATGGGGGGGTCGGACAGATACGCAGTATTTT. Its translation reads: CASRIELWGGRTDTQYF. Recombination connected TRBV2 to TRBJ2-3, with 7 bases matching TRBD2. The germline V gene yields SNHLY for CDR1 and FYNNEI for CDR2. Relative to germline, V is missing 6 bases and J is missing 3 bases, with 15 bases of the junction outside any gene match. The CDR3 spans 17 residues, from the cysteine through the phenylalanine. Only CDR3 DNA remains: 51 bases, in frame from the first base.